The 19 T cell receptor beta chains listed next were all sequenced from one sample in a study of CD8+ T cells in alopecia areata. Once RNA had been extracted, it was reverse transcribed into cDNA to act as the sequencing template. Assay used: immunoSEQ multiplex PCR; TCRdb lists only in-frame clones, some missing. The sample includes 200,000 or so clones, roughly two fifths of them seen just once. Treatment: oral pan-JAK inhibitor, 5-10 mg twice daily. The source material was CD4+ T cells sorted from blood, sampled at approximately week 30, from a patient treated with tofacitinib. These receptor sequences come from a human donor with alopecia areata.

V usage is TRBV5-6 and J usage is TRBJ2-7; 7 bases fit TRBD1. V shed 4 bases, J shed 1 base, and the junction held 8 bases outside the gene matches. Germline CDR1 reads SGHDT; CDR2 reads YYEEEE. The CDR3 sequence is 15 residues long. The chain's CDR3 is CASSRGWDSSYEQYF. The CDR3 nucleotides are TGTGCCAGCAGCCGGGGTTGGGACAGTTCCTACGAGCAGTACTTC.

This clone was seen more than once but under ten times. V usage is TRBV5-4 and J usage is TRBJ2-1; D gene ambiguous. The CDR3 is 14 amino acids. Per germline, CDR1 SGHNT and CDR2 YYREEE (reference sequence). Deletions cut 0 bases from V and 8 bases from J, with 12 bases between. The CDR3 here is CASSLGREAYEQFF. The CDR3 DNA follows: TGTGCCAGCAGCTTGGGACGCGAGGCTTATGAGCAGTTCTTC.

The chain carries TRBV2 and TRBJ2-3, with D maybe TRBD1 (6 bases). Germline CDR1 reads SNHLY; CDR2 reads FYNNEI. This CDR3 has 12 amino acids. V dropped 6 bases and J dropped 9 bases, with 13 bases sitting between them. The CDR3 reads CASRATGSTQYF. CDR3 bases: TGTGCCAGCAGGGCCACAGGGAGCACGCAGTATTTT.

This chain connects TRBV30 to TRBJ1-1; D ambiguous. This CDR3 has 11 residues. Germline V CDR1 and CDR2: GTSNPN, SVGIG (reference sequence). Trimming pared 1 base from V and 8 bases from J, leaving 8 bases between. CDR3: CAWSAREEAFF. The CDR3 bases are TGTGCCTGGAGTGCCCGGGAAGAAGCTTTCTTT.

As regards this clone: The sample contains more than one DNA sequence encoding this CDR3. The genes are TRBV7-3 and TRBJ1-2; tentative D call: TRBD1 (5 bases). V was shortened by 5 bases and J by 8 bases, with 12 bases between the two germline ends. From germline, CDR1 is SGHTA and CDR2 FQGTGA. The CDR3 length is 12 residues. CDR3 residues: CASSPAGYGYTF. For the CDR3, the DNA is TGTGCCAGCAGCCCCGCAGGGTACGGCTACACCTTC.

The gene calls are TRBV9 and TRBJ2-1; TRBD1 might be the D (5 bases). Germline V lookup: CDR1 SGDLS, CDR2 YYNGEE. The CDR3 has 14 residues. The V end lost 0 bases, the J end lost 10 bases, and 14 bases lay between the germline ends. This CDR3 reads CASSVDPGRWEQFF. CDR3 sequence (DNA): TGTGCCAGCAGCGTAGATCCAGGGCGGTGGGAGCAGTTCTTC.

The genes are TRBV21-1 and TRBJ2-2; TRBD1, the table's D call, lacks a check against the DNA. TRBV21-1 has pseudogene status. This CDR3 comprises 15 residues. CDR3 sequence: CARPFGTGGTGELFF. The DNA for the CDR3 is TGTGCCAGACCCTTTGGCACAGGGGGCACCGGGGAGCTGTTTTTT.

In this sample, this clone turned up a few times. The V and J genes are TRBV18 and TRBJ1-1, with a possible D match to TRBD1 (5 bases). The CDR3 is made up of 14 amino acids. The germline gives CDR1 KGHSH, CDR2 LQKENI. Trimming shortened V by 2 bases and J by 0 bases, and 7 bases separated the two germline ends. CDR3 in amino acids: CASSPDRMNTEAFF. The CDR3 DNA follows: TGTGCCAGCTCACCAGACAGAATGAACACTGAAGCTTTCTTT.

This clone was picked up a small number of times. The chain recombines TRBV7-9 with TRBJ2-3; no clear D gene. The germline V gene has CDR1 SEHNR and CDR2 FQNEAQ (reference sequence). The germline V and J ends were trimmed by 6 bases and 6 bases, with 13 bases remaining between them. The CDR3 sequence is 13 residues long. The CDR3: CASRFLGRDTQYF. DNA of the CDR3: TGTGCCAGCAGATTCCTAGGCAGGGATACGCAGTATTTT.

The gene calls are TRBV28 and TRBJ1-2; maybe TRBD1 (6 bases). The CDR3 sequence is 12 residues long. Germline V CDR1 and CDR2: MDHEN, SYDVKM. V dropped 6 bases and J dropped 8 bases, with 13 bases sitting between them. The chain's CDR3 is CASSEQGAGYTF. CDR3 DNA: TGTGCCAGCAGCGAACAGGGTGCCGGCTACACCTTC.

This clone was observed a few times. The rearrangement links TRBV7-9 to TRBJ1-4; tentative D call: TRBD1 (6 bases). The V end was cut by 3 bases, the J end by 0 bases, with 8 bases between. Per the germline V gene, CDR1 is SEHNR and CDR2 is FQNEAQ (reference sequence). The CDR3 is made up of 15 amino acids. For the CDR3, the DNA is TGTGCCAGCAGCTTGTCAGGGGCAACTAATGAAAAACTGTTTTTT. This translates into CASSLSGATNEKLFF. The full variable domain, with the rest looked up from reference TRBV7-9 and TRBJ1-4, is DTGVSQNPRHKITKRGQNVTFRCDPISEHNRLYWYRQTLGQGPEFLTYFQNEAQLEKSRLLSDRFSAERPKGSFSTLEIQRTEQGDSAMYLCASSLSGATNEKLFFGSGTQLSVL.

The V gene is TRBV15, the J gene TRBJ2-5, with D perhaps matching TRBD1 or TRBD2 (5 bases each). V was shortened by 5 bases and J by 7 bases, with 17 bases between the two germline ends. Germline V gives CDR1 LNHNV, CDR2 YYDKDF (reference sequence). The CDR3 runs 14 residues. The CDR3 sequence: CATSGDGSRVTQYF. The CDR3 DNA follows: TGTGCCACCAGCGGGGACGGATCCCGAGTGACCCAGTACTTC.

A few counts support this clone. The J gene is TRBJ2-2, the V gene TRBV23-1; 7 nucleotides agree with TRBD1. TRBV23-1 falls under the ORF class, with uncertain function. V lost 4 bases to trimming and J lost 4 bases; unmatched junction nucleotides: 12. The CDR3 contains 17 residues. In nucleotides, the CDR3 is TGCGCCAGCAGTCCTCTCCCCGGGACAGCCTTCACCGGGGAGCTGTTTTTT. Its translation: CASSPLPGTAFTGELFF.

This clone appeared many times. The chain employs TRBV12-5 and TRBJ2-2; the D is unclear. V dropped 9 bases and J dropped 6 bases, with 20 bases sitting between them. Germline CDR1 and CDR2: LGHNT and FRNRAP. This CDR3 spans 15 amino acids. CDR3 sequence: CASKYLAGSAGELFF. The CDR3 coding sequence is TGTGCTAGCAAATACCTTGCTGGGTCGGCCGGGGAGCTGTTTTTT. Drawing the rest from reference TRBV12-5 and TRBJ2-2, the complete variable domain is DARVTQTPRHKVTEMGQEVTMRCQPILGHNTVFWYRQTMMQGLELLAYFRNRAPLDDSGMPKDRFSAEMPDATLATLKIQPSEPRDSAVYFCASKYLAGSAGELFFGEGSRLTVL.

The V call is TRBV9, the J call TRBJ2-3; TRBD1 matches at 8 bases. V lost 7 bases to trimming and J lost 0 bases; unmatched junction nucleotides: 4. Germline-derived CDR1 and CDR2 are SGDLS and YYNGEE. This CDR3 region has 14 residues. The CDR3 coding sequence is TGTGCCAGCGACAGGGGATCTAGCACAGATACGCAGTATTTT. Its protein product is CASDRGSSTDTQYF.

This chain uses TRBV5-1 with TRBJ2-7, with 8 bases aligning to TRBD2. The CDR3 consists of 14 residues. CDR1 is SGHRS and CDR2 is YFSETQ in the germline V gene. V trimming: 4 bases; J trimming: 3 bases; junction bases outside the gene matches: 6. The DNA of the CDR3 is TGCGCCAGCAGCGCCCTGGGACTAGGCTACGAGCAGTACTTC. Translation gives CASSALGLGYEQYF.

This clone was detected once. The chain carries TRBV5-1 and TRBJ2-1; 12 nucleotides agree with TRBD2. CDR3 length: 18 amino acids. The J segment lost 7 bases and the V segment lost 0 bases, leaving 11 bases of the junction unmatched. Germline V gene data show CDR1 as SGHRS and CDR2 as YFSETQ. CDR3 protein: CASSLDGRLAGVENEQFF. In nucleotides, the CDR3 is TGCGCCAGCAGCTTGGACGGCCGACTAGCGGGAGTGGAGAATGAGCAGTTCTTC.

This clone was detected only a few times. The rearrangement joins TRBV10-3 to TRBJ2-1; no definite D call. Germline CDR1 reads ENHRY; CDR2 reads SYGVKD. V was trimmed by 0 bases and J by 4 bases, leaving 4 bases between them. The CDR3 runs to 13 residues. CDR3 amino acids: CAISESSYNEQFF. In nucleotides, the CDR3 is TGTGCCATCAGTGAGTCAAGTTACAATGAGCAGTTCTTC.

This clone turned up a few times. The chain employs TRBV5-1 and TRBJ2-1; D might be TRBD1 (5 bases). V was pared by 1 base and J by 9 bases, with 8 bases between. There are 12 residues in the CDR3. Germline V gives CDR1 SGHRS, CDR2 YFSETQ. As DNA, the CDR3 is TGCGCCAGCAGCTTGTCAGGGCTTGAGCAGTTCTTC. It specifies CASSLSGLEQFF.